This TCR beta chain stems from a study of cytomegalovirus exposure and HLA in healthy donors. The CDR3 totals 16 residues. V was cut by 3 bases and J by 8 bases, with 20 bases left in between. Germline assignment: CDR1 MDHEN and CDR2 SYDVKM. Healthy bone marrow donors made up the cohort. The study, taken as a whole, reports: A later analysis reportedly found that, within productive TCRs, an Asian-associated ancestry cluster had fewer N-insertions than the mean observed across the roughly 700 donors.

Details on this clone: The antigen is not known.

Amplification used 60 Vbeta primers and 13 Jbeta primers. Produced via immunoSEQ multiplex PCR; TCRdb's table is partial and in-frame only. The table lists roughly 120,000 clones, 78% of them singletons. Sample: PBMCs. V is TRBV28 and J is TRBJ2-1; D is perhaps TRBD2 (6 bases). The sequence was collected from a woman under 40 in good health and CMV-seropositive. The CDR3 DNA reads as TGTGCCAGCAGTTTTTGGGGCGGGGAAACCCAGGATGAGCAGTTCTTC. Translated, it gives CASSFWGGETQDEQFF.